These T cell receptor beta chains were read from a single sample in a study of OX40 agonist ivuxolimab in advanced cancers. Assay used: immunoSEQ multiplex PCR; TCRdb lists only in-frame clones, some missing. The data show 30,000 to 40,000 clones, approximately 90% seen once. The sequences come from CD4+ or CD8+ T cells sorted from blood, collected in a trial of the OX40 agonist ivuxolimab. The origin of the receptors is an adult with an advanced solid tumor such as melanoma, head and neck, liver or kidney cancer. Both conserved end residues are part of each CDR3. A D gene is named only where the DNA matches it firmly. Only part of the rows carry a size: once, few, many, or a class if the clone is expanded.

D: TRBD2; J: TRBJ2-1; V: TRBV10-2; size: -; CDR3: CASSESVGTRPSSYNEQFF; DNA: TGCGCCAGCAGTGAGTCGGTCGGGACTAGGCCCAGCTCCTACAATGAGCAGTTCTTC
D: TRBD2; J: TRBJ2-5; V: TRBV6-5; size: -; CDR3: CASSKLAANQETQYF; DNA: TGTGCCAGCAGCAAACTAGCGGCTAACCAAGAGACCCAGTACTTC
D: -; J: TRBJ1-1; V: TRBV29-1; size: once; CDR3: CSVDEGRSTEAFF; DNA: TGCAGCGTTGATGAGGGCCGCAGCACTGAAGCTTTCTTT
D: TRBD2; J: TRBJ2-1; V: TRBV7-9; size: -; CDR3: CASSSVVAGDFSYNEQFF; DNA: TGTGCCAGCAGCTCCGTGGTAGCGGGGGATTTCTCCTACAATGAGCAGTTCTTC
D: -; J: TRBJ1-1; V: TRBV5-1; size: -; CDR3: CASSSGTVGTEAFF; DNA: TGCGCCAGCAGCTCCGGGACGGTGGGTACTGAAGCTTTCTTT
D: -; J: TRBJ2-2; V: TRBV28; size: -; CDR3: CASSFSWGDTGELFF; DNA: TGTGCCAGCAGTTTCTCGTGGGGGGACACCGGGGAGCTGTTTTTT
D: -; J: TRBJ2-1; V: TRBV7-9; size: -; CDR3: CASSPVTGSGEQFF; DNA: TGTGCCAGCAGCCCCGTCACGGGGTCGGGTGAGCAGTTCTTC
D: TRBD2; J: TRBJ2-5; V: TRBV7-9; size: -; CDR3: CASSLQRGGQETQYF; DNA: TGTGCCAGCAGCTTACAGCGGGGGGGCCAAGAGACCCAGTACTTC
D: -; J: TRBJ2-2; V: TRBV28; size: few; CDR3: CASSVTSLGDTGELFF; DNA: TGTGCCAGCAGTGTCACTAGCCTTGGGGACACCGGGGAGCTGTTTTTT
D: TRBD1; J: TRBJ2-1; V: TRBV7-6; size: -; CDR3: CASSRTPTGESWNEQFF; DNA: TGTGCCAGCAGCCGAACTCCGACAGGGGAGAGTTGGAATGAGCAGTTCTTC
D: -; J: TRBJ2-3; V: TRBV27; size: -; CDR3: CASSIIGTPSTDTQYF; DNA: TGTGCCAGCAGTATCATCGGGACTCCTAGCACAGATACGCAGTATTTT
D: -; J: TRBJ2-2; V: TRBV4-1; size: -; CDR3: CASSQVVSGELFF; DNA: TGCGCCAGCAGCCAAGTGGTCTCCGGGGAGCTGTTTTTT
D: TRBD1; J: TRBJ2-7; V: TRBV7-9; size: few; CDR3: CASSFGTGRNIEQYF; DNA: TGTGCCAGCAGTTTCGGGACAGGGAGAAATATTGAGCAGTACTTC
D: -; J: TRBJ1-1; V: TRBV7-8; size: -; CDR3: CASSLQGPEAFF; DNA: TGTGCCAGCAGCTTACAGGGTCCTGAAGCTTTCTTT
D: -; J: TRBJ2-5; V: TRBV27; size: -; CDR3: CASSPSGSQETQYF; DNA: TGTGCCAGCAGTCCGTCAGGGAGCCAAGAGACCCAGTACTTC
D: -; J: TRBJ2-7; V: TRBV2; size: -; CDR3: CASSDRATYEQYF; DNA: TGTGCCAGCAGTGACAGGGCCACCTACGAGCAGTACTTC
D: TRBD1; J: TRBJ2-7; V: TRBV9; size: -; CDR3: CASSPRDSPSYEQYF; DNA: TGTGCCAGCAGCCCAAGGGACAGTCCTTCCTACGAGCAGTACTTC
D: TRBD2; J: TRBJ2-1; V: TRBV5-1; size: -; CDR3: CASSSSVGLGKNEQFF; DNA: TGCGCCAGCAGCTCATCGGTGGGACTAGGAAAAAATGAGCAGTTCTTC
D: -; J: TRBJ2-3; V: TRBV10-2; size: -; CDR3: CASSGDTQYF; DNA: TGCGCTAGTAGTGGGGATACGCAGTATTTT
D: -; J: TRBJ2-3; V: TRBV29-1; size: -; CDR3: CSVPGGADTQYF; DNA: TGCAGCGTTCCGGGGGGCGCAGATACGCAGTATTTT
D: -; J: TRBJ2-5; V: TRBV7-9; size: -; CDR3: CASSLGLGYQETQYF; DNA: TGTGCCAGCAGCTTAGGCTTAGGGTACCAAGAGACCCAGTACTTC
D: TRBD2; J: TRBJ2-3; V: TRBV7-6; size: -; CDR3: CASSSGLAGETDTQYF; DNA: TGTGCCAGCAGCTCGGGACTAGCGGGCGAGACAGATACGCAGTATTTT
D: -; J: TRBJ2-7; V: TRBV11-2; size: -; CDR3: CASSLGTGLYEQYF; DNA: TGTGCCAGCAGCTTAGGCACAGGCCTGTACGAGCAGTACTTC
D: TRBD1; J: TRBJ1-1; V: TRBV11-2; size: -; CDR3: CASSLGQGYYTEAFF; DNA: TGTGCCAGCAGCTTAGGACAGGGTTATTACACTGAAGCTTTCTTT
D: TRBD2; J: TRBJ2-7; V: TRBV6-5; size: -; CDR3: CASSNSLAGESYEQYF; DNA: TGTGCCAGCAGTAACTCACTAGCGGGAGAATCCTACGAGCAGTACTTC
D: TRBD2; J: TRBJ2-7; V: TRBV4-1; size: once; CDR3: CASSNRPGLADFYEQYF; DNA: TGCGCCAGCAGCAACAGACCGGGACTAGCGGACTTCTACGAGCAGTACTTC
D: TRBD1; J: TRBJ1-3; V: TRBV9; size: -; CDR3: CASSEQGAEGLSGNTIYF; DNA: TGTGCCAGCAGCGAACAGGGGGCCGAGGGCTTATCTGGAAACACCATATATTTT
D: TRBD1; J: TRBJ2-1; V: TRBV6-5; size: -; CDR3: CASSYSKGADEQFF; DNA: TGTGCCAGCAGTTACTCGAAGGGGGCGGATGAGCAGTTCTTC
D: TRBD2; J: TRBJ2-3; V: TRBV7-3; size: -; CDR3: CASSLNPGLAGDTQYF; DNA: TGTGCCAGCAGCTTAAACCCGGGACTAGCGGGAGATACGCAGTATTTT
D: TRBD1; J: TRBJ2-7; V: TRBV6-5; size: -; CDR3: CASSSGTGGLEQYF; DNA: TGTGCCAGCAGTTCCGGGACAGGGGGGCTCGAGCAGTACTTC
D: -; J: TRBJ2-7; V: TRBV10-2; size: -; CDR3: CASSEGWGGVGEQYF; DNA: TGCGCCAGCAGTGAAGGTTGGGGCGGGGTAGGCGAGCAGTACTTC
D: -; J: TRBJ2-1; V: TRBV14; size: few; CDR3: CASSQVTDNEQFF; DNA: TGTGCCAGCAGCCAAGTTACAGACAATGAGCAGTTCTTC
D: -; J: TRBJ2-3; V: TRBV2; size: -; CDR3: CASLNFRESTDTQYF; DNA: TGTGCCAGCCTAAACTTCAGGGAGAGCACAGATACGCAGTATTTT
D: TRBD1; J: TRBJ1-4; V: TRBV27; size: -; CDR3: CASSFRDRSGKLFF; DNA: TGTGCCAGCAGTTTCCGGGACAGAAGTGGGAAACTGTTTTTT
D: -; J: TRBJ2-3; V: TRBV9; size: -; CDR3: CASSVSTDTQYF; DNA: TGTGCCAGCAGCGTGAGCACAGATACGCAGTATTTT
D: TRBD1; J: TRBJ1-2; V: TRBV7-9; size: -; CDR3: CASSPIQGPNYGYTF; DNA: TGTGCCAGCAGTCCAATACAGGGGCCTAACTATGGCTACACCTTC
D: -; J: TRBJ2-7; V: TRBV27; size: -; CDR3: CASSSGTQQYEQYF; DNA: TGTGCCAGCAGTTCCGGGACACAGCAATACGAGCAGTACTTC
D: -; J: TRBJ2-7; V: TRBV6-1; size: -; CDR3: CAMRPPGGYEQYF; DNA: TGTGCCATGAGACCCCCGGGTGGCTACGAGCAGTACTTC
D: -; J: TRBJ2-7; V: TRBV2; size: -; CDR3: CASSDAGGSPYEQYF; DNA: TGTGCCAGCAGTGATGCTGGCGGGTCCCCCTACGAGCAGTACTTC
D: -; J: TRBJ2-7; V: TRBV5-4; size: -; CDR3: CASSSPAGEPYEQYF; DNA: TGTGCCAGCAGCTCCCCGGCAGGGGAACCCTACGAGCAGTACTTC
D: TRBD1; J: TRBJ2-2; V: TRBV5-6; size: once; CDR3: CASTGDSNTGELFF; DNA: TGTGCCAGCACCGGGGACAGCAACACCGGGGAGCTGTTTTTT
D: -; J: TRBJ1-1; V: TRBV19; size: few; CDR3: CASSIDRPEAFF; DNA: TGTGCCAGTAGTATAGATCGACCTGAAGCTTTCTTT
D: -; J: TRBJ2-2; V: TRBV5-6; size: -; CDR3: CASSLATAGDTGELFF; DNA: TGTGCCAGCAGCTTGGCAACAGCCGGCGACACCGGGGAGCTGTTTTTT
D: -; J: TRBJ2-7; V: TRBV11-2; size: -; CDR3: CASSYASRFYEQYF; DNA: TGTGCCAGCAGCTACGCTAGCCGATTCTACGAGCAGTACTTC
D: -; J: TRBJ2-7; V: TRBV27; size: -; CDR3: CASSSGLLAYEQYF; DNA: TGTGCCAGCAGCTCCGGACTACTAGCCTACGAGCAGTACTTC
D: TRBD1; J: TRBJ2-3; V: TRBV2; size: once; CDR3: CASSEKDRFITDTQYF; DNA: TGTGCCAGCAGTGAAAAGGACAGGTTCATCACAGATACGCAGTATTTT
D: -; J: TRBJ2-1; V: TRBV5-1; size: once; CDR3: CASMINSYNEQFF; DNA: TGCGCCAGCATGATTAACTCCTACAATGAGCAGTTCTTC
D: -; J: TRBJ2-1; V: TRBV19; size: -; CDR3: CASSIEGRSDNEQFF; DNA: TGTGCCAGTAGTATAGAGGGCCGCTCAGACAATGAGCAGTTCTTC
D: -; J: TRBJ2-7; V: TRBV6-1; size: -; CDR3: CATRTTASYEQYF; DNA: TGTGCCACCCGGACCACCGCATCCTACGAGCAGTACTTC
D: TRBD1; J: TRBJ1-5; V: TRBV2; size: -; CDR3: CASSPRGNNQPQHF; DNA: TGTGCCAGCAGCCCCAGGGGGAACAATCAGCCCCAGCATTTT
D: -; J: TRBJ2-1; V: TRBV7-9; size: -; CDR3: CASSLDTWEQFF; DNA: TGTGCCAGCAGCTTAGACACCTGGGAGCAGTTCTTC
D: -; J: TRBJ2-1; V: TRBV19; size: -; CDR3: CASSREGLQFF; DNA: TGTGCCAGTAGCCGTGAGGGGTTGCAGTTCTTC
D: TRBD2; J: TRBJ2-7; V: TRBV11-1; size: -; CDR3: CASSHGLAGSYEQYF; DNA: TGTGCCAGCAGCCATGGACTAGCGGGATCCTACGAGCAGTACTTC
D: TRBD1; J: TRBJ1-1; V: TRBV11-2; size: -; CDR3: CASSPTGGTEAFF; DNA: TGTGCCAGCAGCCCCACAGGGGGAACTGAAGCTTTCTTT
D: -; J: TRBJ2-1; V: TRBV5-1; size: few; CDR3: CASSLARNEQFF; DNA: TGCGCCAGCAGCTTGGCTCGGAATGAGCAGTTCTTC
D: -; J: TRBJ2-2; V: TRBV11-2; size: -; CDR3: CASSRDPGELFF; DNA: TGTGCCAGCAGCCGAGATCCCGGGGAGCTGTTTTTT
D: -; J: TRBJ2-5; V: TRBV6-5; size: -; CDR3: CASSYGGETQYF; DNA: TGTGCCAGCAGTTACGGTGGAGAGACCCAGTACTTC
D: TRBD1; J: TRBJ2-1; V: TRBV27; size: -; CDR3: CASSETGGRTDEQFF; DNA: TGTGCCAGCAGTGAGACAGGGGGTAGGACGGATGAGCAGTTCTTC
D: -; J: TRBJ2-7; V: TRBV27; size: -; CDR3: CASSRGGSYEQYF; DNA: TGTGCCAGCAGTAGGGGCGGATCCTACGAGCAGTACTTC
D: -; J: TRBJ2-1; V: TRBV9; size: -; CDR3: CASSAPDRLLDNEQFF; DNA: TGTGCCAGCAGCGCCCCAGACAGGCTGTTGGACAATGAGCAGTTCTTC